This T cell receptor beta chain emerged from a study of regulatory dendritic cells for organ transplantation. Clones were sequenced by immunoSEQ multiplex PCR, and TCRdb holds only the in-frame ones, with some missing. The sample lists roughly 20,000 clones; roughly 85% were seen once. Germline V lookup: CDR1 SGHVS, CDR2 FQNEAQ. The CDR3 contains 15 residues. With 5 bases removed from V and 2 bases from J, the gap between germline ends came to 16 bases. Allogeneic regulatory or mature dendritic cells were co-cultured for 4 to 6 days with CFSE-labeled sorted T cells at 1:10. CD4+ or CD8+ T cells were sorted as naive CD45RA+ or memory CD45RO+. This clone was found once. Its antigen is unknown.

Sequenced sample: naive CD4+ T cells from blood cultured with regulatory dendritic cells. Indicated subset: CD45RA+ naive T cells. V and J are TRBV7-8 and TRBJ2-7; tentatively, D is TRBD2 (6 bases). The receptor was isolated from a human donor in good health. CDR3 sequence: CASSPDWRDPYEQYF. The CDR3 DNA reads TGTGCCAGCAGCCCTGATTGGCGGGACCCCTACGAGCAGTACTTC.